This TCR beta chain was documented in a study of blood T cell repertoires in COVID-19. Study-wide context: Acute and convalescent COVID-19 specimens originated in the United States, Italy and Spain.

The CDR3 contains 12 residues. From germline, CDR1 is MRHNA and CDR2 SNTAGT. V was trimmed by 2 bases and J by 10 bases, leaving 9 bases between them. Generated by immunoSEQ multiplex PCR, the TCRdb table keeps only in-frame clones and is missing some. This sample yields over 350,000 clones, of which more than 75% are seen a single time; less than 1.5% belongs to the top ten. Participants' own reports of clinical history determined their cohort assignment. This clone was seen only once. Sequenced sample: PBMCs or T cells enriched from blood (not recorded which). The sequence came from a woman younger than 30 who had recovered from COVID-19. The chain has TRBV6-4 and TRBJ2-1; D perhaps matches TRBD2 (6 bases). The CDR3 is CASSDEAGEQFF. The DNA of the CDR3 is TGTGCCAGCAGTGACGAAGCGGGCGAGCAGTTCTTC.